Listed here are 10 T cell receptor beta chains from one sample, sequenced in a study of T cells expressing NK-cell markers. Reprocessing the 5' RACE reads, TCRdb reports a single entry for every CDR3 protein and omits DNA. Listed are almost 450,000 distinct CDR3 sequences; more than 7% falls within the top ten. Sequencing was carried out using blood T cells: a sorted CD56 or NKG2C T cell subset, CD4+ or CD8+ T cells, or bulk PBMC T cells (not recorded which). The receptors come from a woman aged 18 to 75 in good health.

The V gene is TRBV12-3 or TRBV12-4, the J gene TRBJ1-5. There are 12 residues in the CDR3. This CDR3 is CASSLPYQPQHF.

This chain uses TRBV27 with TRBJ1-1; there is no DNA to check the TCRdb D call of TRBD1. Germline values: CDR1 MNHEY, CDR2 SMNVEV (reference sequence). This CDR3 is built from 15 residues. CDR3 sequence: CASSPGQGLYTEAFF.

V and J are TRBV9 and TRBJ1-2. CDR3 size: 15 residues. CDR1 and CDR2 (germline): SGDLS, YYNGEE. CDR3 loop: CASSVELTPVFSYTF.

V gene TRBV11-2 combines with J gene TRBJ2-7; TCRdb selects TRBD1, and the lack of DNA leaves this call unchecked. This CDR3 spans 15 amino acids. Germline V gives CDR1 SGHAT, CDR2 FQNNGV. CDR3 in amino acids: CASSLRGTGNYEQYF.

The chain recombines TRBV24-1 with TRBJ2-1; TCRdb's D call of TRBD1 is untestable without DNA. The CDR3 is 15 amino acids. Per the germline V gene, CDR1 is KGHDR and CDR2 is SFDVKD. This CDR3 reads CATSGPRDFYNEQFF.

The chain has TRBV7-2 and TRBJ1-6; TCRdb calls TRBD1, which cannot be checked without DNA. The CDR3 has 16 amino acids. CDR1 is SGHTA and CDR2 is FQGNSA in the germline V gene. CDR3: CASSRQEGSYNSPLHF.

The chain carries TRBV20-1 and TRBJ1-1; as DNA is missing, the TRBD1 call by TCRdb cannot be tested. The germline V gene has CDR1 DFQATT and CDR2 SNEGSKA (reference sequence). CDR3 length equals 17 residues. This CDR3 reads CSAPRPGQAMISTEAFF.

The CDR3 sequence: CASSQDPAGGVTEAFF. V is TRBV4-2 and J is TRBJ1-1; the D call from TCRdb, TRBD1, cannot be confirmed without DNA. This CDR3 region has 16 residues. Germline CDR1 and CDR2: LGHNA and YNFKEQ.

The chain employs TRBV12-3 or TRBV12-4 and TRBJ1-2; TCRdb's D call of TRBD1 is untestable without DNA. This CDR3 spans 13 amino acids. The CDR3 sequence is CASSPETGFGYTF.

The rearrangement joins TRBV6-5 to TRBJ1-4. There are 15 residues in the CDR3. Germline CDR1 is MNHEY and CDR2 is SVGAGI. CDR3 loop: CASSYSVGFPEKLFF.